A selection of T cell receptor beta chains follows, all from one sample in a study of shared clonotypes between healthy human individuals. Produced via immunoSEQ multiplex PCR; TCRdb's table is partial and in-frame only. The sample records some 660,000 clones, roughly 73% being singletons. The material sequenced was memory CD4+ T cells sorted from blood. Receptors were obtained from a young woman in good health. Both conserved end residues are trimmed from each CDR3.

>TRBV5-1|TRBJ1-2
ASSLTENYGYT
>TRBV28|TRBJ1-2
ASTRPAQGGYGYT
>TRBV6-5|TRBJ1-2
ASRRSDYYGYT
>TRBV27|TRBJ2-1
ASSLSQGALSYNEQF
>TRBV19|TRBJ1-1
ASSSKVIANTEAF
>TRBV9|TRBJ2-5
ASSLRTSGETQY
>TRBV9|TRBJ2-2
ASSAERSWDTGELF
>TRBV4-1|TRBJ1-4
ASSRVVGEKLF
>TRBV5-1|TRBJ2-3
ASSLAGDQDTQY
>TRBV10-2|TRBJ1-2
ASSDRGDYGYT
>TRBV19|TRBJ1-1
ASSVSNLNTEAF
>TRBV5-1|TRBJ2-7
ASSLGHEQY
>TRBV6-6|TRBJ1-5
ASSRGGDSNQPQH
>TRBV11-2|TRBJ2-1
ASSFGASGVMDEQF
>TRBV29-1|TRBJ2-3
SVELTSTDTQY
>TRBV11-2|TRBJ2-2
ASSTLAQNTGELF
>TRBV19|TRBJ2-1
AIRGKNEQF
>TRBV30|TRBJ2-7
AWSTRQGPIEQY
>TRBV5-6|TRBJ2-5
ASSLVGTPETQY
>TRBV5-1|TRBJ2-1
ASSFDVVSYNEQF
>TRBV5-1|TRBJ2-4
ASSGGAKNIQY
>TRBV13|TRBJ2-5
ASSLLQAAETQY
>TRBV19|TRBJ1-4
ASRILNEKLF
>TRBV28|TRBJ1-2
ASSLLGGENYGYT
>TRBV6-4|TRBJ2-1
ASSDGGSYNEQF
>TRBV14|TRBJ2-2
ASSPNDRAFGTGELF
>TRBV5-1|TRBJ2-7
ASSLGAGPYEQY
>TRBV4-1|TRBJ2-7
ASSQGDSLEQY
>TRBV6-1|TRBJ1-1
ASSEPANTEAF
>TRBV7-6|TRBJ1-1
ASSLGGPNTEAF
>TRBV7-3|TRBJ2-1
ASSLSGLHNEQF
>TRBV7-6|TRBJ2-3
ASSAVGSFTDTQY
>TRBV2|TRBJ2-5
ASKGQGAAETQY
>TRBV29-1|TRBJ2-7
SVVRLTSAYSYEQY
>TRBV6-5|TRBJ2-1
ASSWGLAGPDNEQF
>TRBV18|TRBJ1-3
ASSPPHFAGNTIY
>TRBV28|TRBJ2-7
ASSSGADYEQY
>TRBV11-2|TRBJ2-3
ASSLAGTSGLTDTQY
>TRBV14|TRBJ2-7
ASSKQGYYEQY
>TRBV6-4|TRBJ2-5
AIIKTRRTDTQETQY
>TRBV5-6|TRBJ2-1
ASTPTFGQGDEQF
>TRBV2|TRBJ2-3
ASETGGADTQY
>TRBV7-2|TRBJ2-7
ASSTTRISSYEQY
>TRBV9|TRBJ2-3
ASSVEGLMQY
>TRBV29-1|TRBJ2-5
SVDVGVETQY
>TRBV19|TRBJ2-2
ASSTPYWGPNTGELF
>TRBV11-3|TRBJ2-3
ASSQSGYQDTQY
>TRBV19|TRBJ1-5
ASSTGTAANQPQH
>TRBV15|TRBJ2-3
ASRPGPKADTQY
>TRBV5-1|TRBJ1-2
ASSLTVQLGGYT
>TRBV7-9|TRBJ2-5
ASSFPQGGFETQY
>TRBV5-1|TRBJ2-5
ASRFMGQRGETQY